Listed below are T cell receptor beta chains from one sample, sequenced in a study of neurological immune-mediated disorders. TCRdb recomputed calls from the 5' RACE reads with MiXCR, one row per CDR3 protein. The sample has more than 50,000 distinct CDR3 sequences, nearly 25% seen once. What was sequenced was PBMCs. The source is a man aged 55 to 69 with HTLV-1-associated myelopathy (HAM/TSP). The CDR3 runs from the conserved cysteine through the conserved F or W.

v_call,cdr3_length,j_call,cdr3_aa
TRBV5-1,17,TRBJ2-2,CASSLAPSGFHTGELFF
TRBV29-1,14,TRBJ2-7,CSAGGISGNYEQYF
TRBV6-5,14,TRBJ2-3,CASSPTVGPDTQYF
TRBV5-1,14,TRBJ2-5,CASSLEGGLRTQYF
TRBV5-1,15,TRBJ1-1,CASSSDEQGYTEAFF
TRBV5-1,15,TRBJ2-7,CASSLTSGGLHEQYF
TRBV20-1,15,TRBJ2-1,CSARGAGGPGNEQFF
TRBV29-1,13,TRBJ2-5,CSGRRGNQETQYF
TRBV20-1,15,TRBJ2-2,CSALSGQGAGGELFF
TRBV5-1,17,TRBJ1-1,CASSSGPQRPMNTEAFF
TRBV7-3,13,TRBJ1-1,CASSLTRRTEAFF
TRBV4-1,13,TRBJ1-2,CASSPAGPGGYTF
TRBV29-1,15,TRBJ1-1,CSARDRGGMDTEAFF
TRBV20-1,15,TRBJ2-2,CSARWTGGYTGELFF
TRBV7-9,14,TRBJ2-1,CASSHSQGSNEQFF
TRBV6-2/TRBV6-3,15,TRBJ2-6,CASSLDNRGANVLTF
TRBV7-3,13,TRBJ2-5,CASSQDRGRAQYF
TRBV5-1,18,TRBJ2-7,CASSPEGRLAGVFNEQYF